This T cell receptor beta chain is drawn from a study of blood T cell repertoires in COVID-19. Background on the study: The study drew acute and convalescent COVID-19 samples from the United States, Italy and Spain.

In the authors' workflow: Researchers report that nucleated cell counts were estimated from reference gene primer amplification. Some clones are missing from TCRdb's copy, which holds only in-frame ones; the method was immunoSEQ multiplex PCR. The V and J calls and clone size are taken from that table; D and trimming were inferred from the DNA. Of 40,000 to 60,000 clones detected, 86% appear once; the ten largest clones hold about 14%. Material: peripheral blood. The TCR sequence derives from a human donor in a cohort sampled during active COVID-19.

The CDR3 DNA follows: TGTGCCAGCAGCGTAGTTGCAGTCTCCTACAATGAGCAGTTCTTC. It translates to CASSVVAVSYNEQFF. This chain joins TRBV9 and TRBJ2-1; D call uncertain. V lost 0 bases, J lost 0 bases, and 7 bases lay in between. Germline CDR1 is SGDLS and CDR2 is YYNGEE. There are 15 residues in the CDR3. The full variable domain, its missing parts supplied by reference TRBV9 and TRBJ2-1, is DSGVTQTPKHLITATGQRVTLRCSPRSGDLSVYWYQQSLDQGLQFLIQYYNGEERAKGNILERFSAQQFPDLHSELNLSSLELGDSALYFCASSVVAVSYNEQFFGPGTRLTVL.